The 26 T cell receptor beta chains reported below all come from one sample, sequenced in a study of shared T cell receptors in the human thymus. Sequenced by immunoSEQ multiplex PCR; TCRdb stores in-frame clones only, minus some. The data contain about 660,000 clones, about 87% of them singletons. These sequences were also reported in another study, on human thymus T cells.

The specimen sequenced was thymocytes. The receptors here all came from a boy under two years old with a congenital heart defect.

A remark on this clone: Mismatch with germline at one junction end may stem from a read error. The rearrangement uses TRBV5-4 and TRBJ2-1; the match to TRBD1 covers 8 bases. Germline CDR1 reads SGHNT; CDR2 reads YYREEE (reference sequence). The CDR3 runs 15 residues. This chain's CDR3 is CAGSLGRTGRDEQFF. CDR3 in DNA: TGTGCCGGCAGCTTGGGGAGGACAGGGCGGGATGAGCAGTTCTTC.

The chain links TRBV10-2 to TRBJ2-7, with 9 bases lining up with TRBD1. This CDR3 has 15 amino acids. Germline-derived CDR1 and CDR2 are WSHSY and SAAADI. Losses at the gene ends were 3 bases for V and 5 bases for J; bases not matched to a gene: 8. The CDR3 here is CASSESGTGSHEQYF. The CDR3 DNA reads TGCGCCAGCAGTGAATCCGGGACAGGGTCCCACGAGCAGTACTTC.

This clone was detected only once. This chain uses TRBV27 with TRBJ1-1; 10 nucleotides line up with TRBD1. CDR3 size: 15 residues. The germline V gene has CDR1 MNHEY and CDR2 SMNVEV (reference sequence). The trim removed 5 bases at V and 2 bases at J, leaving 5 bases unmatched. CDR3 DNA: TGTGCCAGCAGTGGACAGGGGGATACCAACACTGAAGCTTTCTTT. This gives the protein CASSGQGDTNTEAFF.

The chain carries TRBV7-8 and TRBJ1-1, with 7 nucleotides matching TRBD1. CDR3 length: 14 residues. The ends lost 4 bases at V and 1 base at J; junction bases unmatched: 3. CDR1 SGHVS and CDR2 FQNEAQ come from the germline V gene. CDR3 DNA: TGTGCCAGCAGCTCGGACAGGTGGAACACTGAAGCTTTCTTT. Protein sequence: CASSSDRWNTEAFF. Using reference TRBV7-8 and TRBJ1-1 for the parts outside the CDR3, the full variable domain is GAGVSQSPRYKVAKRGQDVALRCDPISGHVSLFWYQQALGQGPEFLTYFQNEAQLDKSGLPSDRFFAERPEGSVSTLKIQRTQQEDSAVYLCASSSDRWNTEAFFGQGTRLTVV.

V gene TRBV4-1 combines with J gene TRBJ2-5; D possibly corresponds to TRBD2 (6 bases). This CDR3 has 16 amino acids. Germline lookup yields CDR1 MGHRA and CDR2 YSYEKL. Trimming took 1 base from V and 5 from J, leaving 17 bases between them. As DNA, the CDR3 is TGCGCCAGCAGCCAAGGTTATCGGGGGACTGAGGAGACCCAGTACTTC. It translates to CASSQGYRGTEETQYF.

The chain has TRBV29-1 and TRBJ2-2; 9 nucleotides agree with TRBD1. Per germline, CDR1 SQVTM and CDR2 ANQGSEA. The trim removed 8 bases at V and 2 bases at J, leaving 6 bases unmatched. The CDR3 is 14 amino acids. The DNA for the CDR3 is TGCAGCATCCGGGACAGGGCTAACACCGGGGAGCTGTTTTTT. It encodes CSIRDRANTGELFF.

This chain links TRBV4-3 with TRBJ2-3; 10 positions match TRBD2. V was clipped by 8 bases and J by 3 bases; unmatched bases: 5. Germline V gene sequence: CDR1 LGHNA, CDR2 YSLEER. The CDR3 totals 14 residues. The CDR3 spells CASSTSGVTDTQYF. In nucleotides, the CDR3 is TGCGCCAGCTCTACTAGCGGGGTTACAGATACGCAGTATTTT.

The genes are TRBV10-2 and TRBJ2-7; D may be TRBD2 (7 bases). CDR3 length equals 15 residues. Per the germline V gene, CDR1 is WSHSY and CDR2 is SAAADI. The V gene lost 2 bases and the J gene lost 2 bases, with 13 bases spanning the gap. Here the CDR3 DNA reads TGCGCCAGCAGTGAGGGGCGGGGGCTTACCTACGAGCAGTACTTC. It codes for CASSEGRGLTYEQYF.

This chain uses TRBV2 with TRBJ2-3; a weak D match, TRBD2 (6 bases). The germline gives CDR1 SNHLY, CDR2 FYNNEI. V lost 1 base and J 3 bases, leaving 11 bases between the germline ends. The CDR3 extends over 15 amino acids. The CDR3 spells CASSEDLEGTDTQYF. CDR3 coding DNA: TGTGCCAGCAGTGAAGATCTGGAGGGAACAGATACGCAGTATTTT. Looking up the rest from reference TRBV2 and TRBJ2-3 gives the full variable domain: EPEVTQTPSHQVTQMGQEVILRCVPISNHLYFYWYRQILGQKVEFLVSFYNNEISEKSEIFDDQFSVERPDGSNFTLKIRSTKLEDSAMYFCASSEDLEGTDTQYFGPGTRLTVL.

V and J are TRBV14 and TRBJ2-7; TRBD1 aligns across 11 bases. CDR1 and CDR2 from the germline V gene are SGHDN and FVKESK. The CDR3 consists of 16 residues. V lost 4 bases, J lost 3 bases, and 8 bases stayed unmatched. CDR3 protein: CASSPFPGQGVYEQYF. The CDR3, as DNA: TGTGCCAGCAGCCCTTTCCCGGGACAGGGGGTCTACGAGCAGTACTTC.

The V and J genes are TRBV4-1 and TRBJ2-2; the match to TRBD2 covers 7 bases. The CDR3 totals 15 residues. The V segment lost 5 bases and the J segment 6 bases; nucleotides outside the gene matches: 9. CDR1 and CDR2 (germline): MGHRA, YSYEKL. CDR3 amino acids: CASSLRTRVAGELFF. The DNA of the CDR3 is TGCGCCAGCAGCTTACGGACTAGAGTCGCCGGGGAGCTGTTTTTT.

The chain joins TRBV4-3 to TRBJ1-2; 7 positions agree with TRBD1. With 3 bases clipped from V and 0 bases from J, the junction kept 4 bases outside the gene matches. The CDR3 covers 15 residues. Per the germline V gene, CDR1 is LGHNA and CDR2 is YSLEER. DNA for the CDR3: TGCGCCAGCAGCCAGGCGGGACAGTCTAACTATGGCTACACCTTC. Its translation is CASSQAGQSNYGYTF.

The V gene is TRBV19, the J gene TRBJ2-1, with D possibly being TRBD1 (6 bases). The CDR3 is made up of 15 amino acids. V was pared by 4 bases and J by 5 bases, with 15 bases between. Germline lookup yields CDR1 LNHDA and CDR2 SQIVND (reference sequence). The DNA of the CDR3 is TGTGCCAGTAGTACATATCGGACAGTGAACAATGAGCAGTTCTTC. Translation: CASSTYRTVNNEQFF.

The V gene is TRBV7-4, the J gene TRBJ1-1; the D is unclear. V was trimmed by 6 bases and J by 3 bases, leaving 11 bases between them. The V gene's germline CDR1 is SGHVT and CDR2 SQSDAQ. The CDR3 covers 13 residues. CDR3 protein: CASSPPRDTEAFF. Here the CDR3 DNA reads TGTGCCAGCAGTCCGCCTCGGGACACTGAAGCTTTCTTT.

The chain is built from TRBV5-4 and TRBJ2-3; the D gene is possibly TRBD1 (6 bases). The ends were cut back, 1 base at V and 4 bases at J, with 16 bases in the middle. The CDR3 covers 16 residues. CDR1 is SGHNT, CDR2 YYREEE, per germline (reference sequence). The CDR3 region is CASSLTVTEGADTQYF. CDR3 coding DNA: TGTGCCAGCAGCTTGACAGTAACTGAGGGGGCAGATACGCAGTATTTT. The full variable domain, rest sourced from reference TRBV5-4 and TRBJ2-3, is ETGVTQSPTHLIKTRGQQVTLRCSSQSGHNTVSWYQQALGQGPQFIFQYYREEENGRGNFPPRFSGLQFPNYSSELNVNALELDDSALYLCASSLTVTEGADTQYFGPGTRLTVL.

V and J are TRBV5-6 and TRBJ2-7; 7 nucleotides align to TRBD1. The CDR3 is 12 amino acids. Germline values: CDR1 SGHDT, CDR2 YYEEEE. V gave up 7 bases and J gave up 4 bases; unmatched junction bases: 5. Here the CDR3 DNA reads TGTGCCAGCGCGTCAGGGGGTTACGAGCAGTACTTC. This encodes CASASGGYEQYF. The complete variable domain, with remaining parts taken from reference TRBV5-6 and TRBJ2-7, reads DAGVTQSPTHLIKTRGQQVTLRCSPKSGHDTVSWYQQALGQGPQFIFQYYEEEERQRGNFPDRFSGHQFPNYSSELNVNALLLGDSALYLCASASGGYEQYFGPGTRLTVT.

As regards this clone: A read error may account for a junction end that differs from germline. The rearrangement joins TRBV4-1 to TRBJ2-1; the D gene is possibly TRBD2 (6 bases). CDR1 and CDR2 from the germline V gene are MGHRA and YSYEKL. The CDR3 contains 12 residues. DNA for the CDR3: TGCGCCAGCAGCCAAGAAGGGGCCCTAGCGCTCTTC. Encoded protein: CASSQEGALALF.

This chain joins TRBV29-1 and TRBJ2-1; a possible D gene is TRBD2 (5 bases). Trimming stripped 4 bases from V and 8 bases from J, with 12 bases between. This CDR3 is built from 12 residues. Germline V gives CDR1 SQVTM, CDR2 ANQGSEA. The CDR3 region is CSVVGLLDEQFF. The CDR3 nucleotides read TGCAGCGTTGTTGGACTCTTGGATGAGCAGTTCTTC.

This clone was picked up one time. The V call is TRBV6-1, the J call TRBJ1-3; TRBD1 aligns across 8 bases. The junction had 7 bases not matched to a gene; V was cut back by 0 bases and J by 0 bases. Germline CDR1 MNHNS, CDR2 SASEGT. The CDR3 length is 18 residues. The CDR3 bases are TGTGCCAGCAGTGAAGCTCCGACAGGGGCGATCTCTGGAAACACCATATATTTT. Amino acids: CASSEAPTGAISGNTIYF.

This chain joins TRBV15 and TRBJ2-7; 8 positions match TRBD1. The CDR3 contains 15 residues. Germline-derived CDR1 and CDR2 are LNHNV and YYDKDF (reference sequence). The V segment lost 4 bases and the J segment 1 base; nucleotides outside the gene matches: 6. For the CDR3, the DNA is TGTGCCACCAGCACCGAGGACAGGGATTCCTACGAGCAGTACTTC. Protein product: CATSTEDRDSYEQYF.

The chain recombines TRBV14 with TRBJ2-3, with 8 bases matching TRBD1. Losses at the gene ends were 0 bases for V and 2 bases for J; bases not matched to a gene: 7. Looked up from germline, CDR1 is SGHDN and CDR2 is FVKESK. The CDR3 is 17 residues long. As DNA, the CDR3 is TGTGCCAGCAGCCAAGATCTCGGGGACAGGAACACAGATACGCAGTATTTT. Translation: CASSQDLGDRNTDTQYF.

The chain couples TRBV10-1 to TRBJ2-1; 9 positions agree with TRBD2. V trimming: 4 bases; J trimming: 0 bases; junction bases outside the gene matches: 22. This CDR3 has 22 amino acids. Germline V gives CDR1 WNHNN, CDR2 SYGVQD (reference sequence). The CDR3, as DNA: TGCGCCAGCAGTGCCAGATCTTCGACTAGCGGAGTGGGTATGTTCTCCTACAATGAGCAGTTCTTC. Translating it yields CASSARSSTSGVGMFSYNEQFF.

This chain uses TRBV2 with TRBJ2-3; unclear D gene. Trimming took off 7 bases at V and 2 bases at J, with 4 bases between the two ends. CDR3 length equals 11 residues. Germline lookup yields CDR1 SNHLY and CDR2 FYNNEI. This CDR3 reads CASTYTDTQYF. The CDR3 DNA follows: TGTGCCAGCACCTACACAGATACGCAGTATTTT.

The chain couples TRBV4-1 to TRBJ1-1; 9 bases are shared with TRBD1. Per germline, CDR1 MGHRA and CDR2 YSYEKL. Trimming cost V 4 bases and J 1 base; bases outside gene matches: 10. CDR3 length equals 17 residues. The CDR3 loop is CASSPPTGGFGNTEAFF. The CDR3 nucleotides read TGCGCCAGCAGCCCGCCGACAGGGGGTTTTGGGAACACTGAAGCTTTCTTT.

The chain couples TRBV7-2 to TRBJ1-1, with a tentative D call TRBD1 (5 bases). The V gene's germline CDR1 is SGHTA and CDR2 FQGNSA. This CDR3 has 14 residues. Deletions cut 5 bases from V and 4 bases from J, with 14 bases between. The CDR3 sequence is CASSATQGITEAFF. The DNA for the CDR3 is TGTGCCAGCAGCGCCACGCAGGGTATCACTGAAGCTTTCTTT.

The V call is TRBV29-1, the J call TRBJ2-7; tentative D call: TRBD1 (6 bases). This CDR3 has 16 residues. From germline, CDR1 is SQVTM and CDR2 ANQGSEA. Trimming took off 1 base at V and 2 bases at J, with 18 bases between the two ends. Here the CDR3 DNA reads TGCAGCGTTGAAGGTCGAGGGGGTAAGGCCCCCTACGAGCAGTACTTC. It yields the protein CSVEGRGGKAPYEQYF.